This T cell receptor beta chain was identified in a study of blood T cell repertoires in COVID-19. Turning to the study itself: There were acute and convalescent COVID-19 samples, and they came from the United States, Italy and Spain. Sample material is recorded as cDNA or gDNA derived from T cells, B-cell-depleted T cells, or PBMCs.

V shed 5 bases and J shed 10 bases, with 12 bases lying between them. Germline V gene sequence: CDR1 SGHVS, CDR2 FNYEAQ. The CDR3 spans 11 residues. In the authors' methods: Amplification with reference gene primers provided the estimates of nucleated cell counts. The data were produced by immunoSEQ multiplex PCR, yet TCRdb's version contains in-frame clones alone and is incomplete. V and J calls and clone size come straight from that table; D and trimming were deduced from the DNA. The profile covers tens of thousands of clones, with 90% appearing a single time and 3.9% taken by the ten largest. The source is a man aged 45-65 years with acute or convalescent COVID-19. The chain employs TRBV7-6 and TRBJ2-7; perhaps TRBD1 as D (5 bases). Sequencing was done on a sample of peripheral blood. CDR3 DNA: TGTGCCAGCAGCAATCAGGGCGCTCAGTACTTC. Translated, it gives CASSNQGAQYF.